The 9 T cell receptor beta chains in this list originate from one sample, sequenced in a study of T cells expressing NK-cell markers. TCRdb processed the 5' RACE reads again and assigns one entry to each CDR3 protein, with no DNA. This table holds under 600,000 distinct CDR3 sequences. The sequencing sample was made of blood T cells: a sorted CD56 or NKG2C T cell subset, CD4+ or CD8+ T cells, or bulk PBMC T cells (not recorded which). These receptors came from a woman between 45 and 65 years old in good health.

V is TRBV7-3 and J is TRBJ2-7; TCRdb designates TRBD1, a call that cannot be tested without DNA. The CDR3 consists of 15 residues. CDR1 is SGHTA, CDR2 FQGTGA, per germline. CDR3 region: CASSPEGGSSYEQYF.

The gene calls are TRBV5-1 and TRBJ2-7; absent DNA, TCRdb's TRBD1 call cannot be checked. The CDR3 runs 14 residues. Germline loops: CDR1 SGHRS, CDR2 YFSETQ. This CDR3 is CASSLGQGAYEQYF.

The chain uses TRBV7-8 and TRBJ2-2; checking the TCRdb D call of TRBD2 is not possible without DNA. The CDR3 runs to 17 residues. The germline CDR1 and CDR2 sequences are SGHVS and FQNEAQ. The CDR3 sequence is CASSLPVSVLNTGELFF.

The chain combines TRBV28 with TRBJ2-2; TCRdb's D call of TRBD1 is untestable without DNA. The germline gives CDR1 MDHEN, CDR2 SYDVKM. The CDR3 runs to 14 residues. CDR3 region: CASKGTVNTGELFF.

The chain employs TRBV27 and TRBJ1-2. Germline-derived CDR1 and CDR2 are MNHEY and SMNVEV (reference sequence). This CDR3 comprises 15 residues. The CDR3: CASSSYRLDTDGYTF.

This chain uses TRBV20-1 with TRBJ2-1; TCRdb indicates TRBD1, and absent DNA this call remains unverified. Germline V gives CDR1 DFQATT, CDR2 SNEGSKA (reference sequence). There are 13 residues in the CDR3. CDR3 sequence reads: CSARETGVSEQFF.

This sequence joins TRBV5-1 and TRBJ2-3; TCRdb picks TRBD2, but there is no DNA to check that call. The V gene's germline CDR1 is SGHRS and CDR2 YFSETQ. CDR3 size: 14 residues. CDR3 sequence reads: CASSSWSGTDTQYF.

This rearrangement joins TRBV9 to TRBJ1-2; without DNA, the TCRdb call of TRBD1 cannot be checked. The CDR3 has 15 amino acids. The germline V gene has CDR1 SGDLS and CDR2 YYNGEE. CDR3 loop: CASSPQRQGFGGYTF.

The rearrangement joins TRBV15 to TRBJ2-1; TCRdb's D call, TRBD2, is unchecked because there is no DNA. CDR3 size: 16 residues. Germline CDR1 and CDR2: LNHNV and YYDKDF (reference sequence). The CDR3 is CATSRLLAGGGGEQFF.